A selection of T cell receptor beta chains follows, all from one sample in a study of shared clonotypes between healthy human individuals. Profiling relied on immunoSEQ multiplex PCR, and the TCRdb table lists in-frame clones only, not all of them. The data show 170,000 or so clones, about 66% seen once. The material sequenced was memory CD4+ T cells sorted from blood. The receptors were gathered from a man between 25 and 39 years old in good health. Both conserved end residues are part of each CDR3. The D gene is left open where the match is weak. A clone size is listed for some rows: how often the clone was seen (once, few, many), or a class if it is expanded.

DNA: TGCGCCAGCAGCTTCCTAACTAGCGTAAACAATGAGCAGTTCTTC
CDR3: CASSFLTSVNNEQFF
V: TRBV5-1
J: TRBJ2-1
size: NA
D: TRBD2

DNA: TGCGCCAGCAGCTTGCGGACAGGGGGTGGGGAGACCCAGTACTTC
CDR3: CASSLRTGGGETQYF
V: TRBV5-1
J: TRBJ2-5
size: NA
D: TRBD1

DNA: TGTGCCAGCAGCCCGGAAATCACAGGGGCCAAAAACATTCAGTACTTC
CDR3: CASSPEITGAKNIQYF
V: TRBV5-6
J: TRBJ2-4
size: few
D: NA

DNA: TGTGCCAGCAGCACTACCGCAGATACGCAGTATTTT
CDR3: CASSTTADTQYF
V: TRBV27
J: TRBJ2-3
size: NA
D: NA

DNA: TGTGCTAGTGGCCCCGGACAGGGAGTGGCAGATACGCAGTATTTT
CDR3: CASGPGQGVADTQYF
V: TRBV12-5
J: TRBJ2-3
size: few
D: TRBD1

DNA: TGTGCCAGCAGCGCCAGCCCTGCGGGGGAGACCCAGCCCCAGCATTTT
CDR3: CASSASPAGETQPQHF
V: TRBV7-9
J: TRBJ1-5
size: NA
D: NA

DNA: TGTGCCAGCAGCTTACCCCGACAGTTCCAAGAGACCCAGTACTTC
CDR3: CASSLPRQFQETQYF
V: TRBV7-9
J: TRBJ2-5
size: NA
D: NA

DNA: TGTGCCAGCAGCTTATTTGCCTCCGGCCGGAATCAGCCCCAGCATTTT
CDR3: CASSLFASGRNQPQHF
V: TRBV5-8
J: TRBJ1-5
size: few
D: NA

DNA: TGTGCCAGCAGCTTAAAGGCCCGAAATCCCGCGCACGAGCAGTACTTC
CDR3: CASSLKARNPAHEQYF
V: TRBV7-9
J: TRBJ2-7
size: NA
D: NA

DNA: TGTGCCAGCAGCCAAGTCGGTAACTATGGCTACACCTTC
CDR3: CASSQVGNYGYTF
V: TRBV14
J: TRBJ1-2
size: many
D: NA

DNA: TGTGCCAGCAGCGTAGGCAGAAATGGAAATGAGCAGTTCTTC
CDR3: CASSVGRNGNEQFF
V: TRBV9
J: TRBJ2-1
size: NA
D: NA

DNA: TGCGCCAGCAGCCAGAGGCGGGAGACCCAGTACTTC
CDR3: CASSQRRETQYF
V: TRBV5-1
J: TRBJ2-5
size: NA
D: NA

DNA: TGCGCCAGCAGCTTGGGAGACTTAAACAATGAGCAGTTCTTC
CDR3: CASSLGDLNNEQFF
V: TRBV5-1
J: TRBJ2-1
size: NA
D: NA

DNA: TGTGCCAGCAGTACGGCGAATTCCTACGAGCAGTACTTC
CDR3: CASSTANSYEQYF
V: TRBV6-5
J: TRBJ2-7
size: NA
D: NA

DNA: TGTGCCAGCAGGACAACCTCTGAAGCTTTCTTT
CDR3: CASRTTSEAFF
V: TRBV28
J: TRBJ1-1
size: NA
D: NA

DNA: TGTGCCAGCAAAGGGCCCGGAAGGCTAACTAATGAAAAACTGTTTTTT
CDR3: CASKGPGRLTNEKLFF
V: TRBV28
J: TRBJ1-4
size: once
D: NA

DNA: TGTGCCAGCAGTCTTAATCAGGGGGGTCAGCCCCAGCATTTT
CDR3: CASSLNQGGQPQHF
V: TRBV6-5
J: TRBJ1-5
size: NA
D: TRBD1

DNA: TGTGCCAGCAGTTATACAGGGGTCCGACAGTACTTC
CDR3: CASSYTGVRQYF
V: TRBV28
J: TRBJ2-5
size: NA
D: TRBD1

DNA: TGTGCCAGCAGCTCCTCCACAAGCGGGCGGGTTAGTTACGAGCAGTACTTC
CDR3: CASSSSTSGRVSYEQYF
V: TRBV27
J: TRBJ2-7
size: NA
D: NA

DNA: TGTGCCAGCAGTTTTATCCAGATGAACACTGAAGCTTTCTTT
CDR3: CASSFIQMNTEAFF
V: TRBV4-1
J: TRBJ1-1
size: NA
D: NA

DNA: TGTGCCAGCAGCTTCTCGGACGGCCCTAATGAAAAACTGTTTTTT
CDR3: CASSFSDGPNEKLFF
V: TRBV7-2
J: TRBJ1-4
size: once
D: NA

DNA: TGTGCCAGCAGCTTAGCTGGGGAGACCGCTGAAGCTTTCTTT
CDR3: CASSLAGETAEAFF
V: TRBV7-6
J: TRBJ1-1
size: once
D: NA

DNA: TGCGCCAGCAGCCCCGTGACCTTCACCGGGGAGCTGTTTTTT
CDR3: CASSPVTFTGELFF
V: TRBV5-1
J: TRBJ2-2
size: NA
D: NA

DNA: TGCGCCAGCAGCTTTGTACCCACAGGGGGGGAGCAGTACTTC
CDR3: CASSFVPTGGEQYF
V: TRBV5-1
J: TRBJ2-7
size: few
D: TRBD1

DNA: TGTGCCAGCAGTGGGACAGGGGGCGCAGATACGCAGTATTTT
CDR3: CASSGTGGADTQYF
V: TRBV6-4
J: TRBJ2-3
size: NA
D: TRBD1

DNA: TGCGCCAGCAGCTTTCTGGAGACCCAGTACTTC
CDR3: CASSFLETQYF
V: TRBV5-1
J: TRBJ2-5
size: few
D: NA

DNA: TGCAGCGTTGTTTTAGCGGGAGGGTCGAACACCGGGGAGCTGTTTTTT
CDR3: CSVVLAGGSNTGELFF
V: TRBV29-1
J: TRBJ2-2
size: once
D: TRBD2

DNA: TGTGCCAGCAGTGAATGGAACCCACCCAATGAGCAGTTCTTC
CDR3: CASSEWNPPNEQFF
V: TRBV25-1
J: TRBJ2-1
size: few
D: NA

DNA: TGTGCCAGCAGCTTAACGCGGGAATCCTACAATGAGCAGTTCTTC
CDR3: CASSLTRESYNEQFF
V: TRBV7-8
J: TRBJ2-1
size: once
D: NA

DNA: TGTGCCAGCGGCGAACCGCGGCGGTCTGGCGGGAGGAACACCGGGGAGCTGTTTTTT
CDR3: CASGEPRRSGGRNTGELFF
V: TRBV9
J: TRBJ2-2
size: NA
D: TRBD2

DNA: TGTGCCAGCAGTTGGGAACTAAACTCCTACGAGCAGTACTTC
CDR3: CASSWELNSYEQYF
V: TRBV6-1
J: TRBJ2-7
size: NA
D: NA

DNA: TGTGCCAGCTCACCCCCAGGGGTCACTGAAGCTTTCTTT
CDR3: CASSPPGVTEAFF
V: TRBV18
J: TRBJ1-1
size: NA
D: NA

DNA: TGCAGCGTTCTAGGACTAGCGGGATTATACGAGCAGTACTTC
CDR3: CSVLGLAGLYEQYF
V: TRBV29-1
J: TRBJ2-7
size: NA
D: TRBD2

DNA: TGTGCCAGCAGTGGTTCTTCTGGACTAGCGGGACCCAGGGACTACAATGAGCAGTTCTTC
CDR3: CASSGSSGLAGPRDYNEQFF
V: TRBV2
J: TRBJ2-1
size: NA
D: TRBD2

DNA: TGTGCCAGCAGCGTTAGGACAGGGGGACATGAGCAGTTCTTC
CDR3: CASSVRTGGHEQFF
V: TRBV9
J: TRBJ2-1
size: NA
D: TRBD1

DNA: TGTGCCAGCTCACCACTCGGTACAGGGGGAGAAGAGACCCAGTACTTC
CDR3: CASSPLGTGGEETQYF
V: TRBV18
J: TRBJ2-5
size: NA
D: TRBD1

DNA: TGTGCCAGCAGCCCCTGGACTAGCGGGAGGGCCCAGGGGACCCAGTACTTC
CDR3: CASSPWTSGRAQGTQYF
V: TRBV7-9
J: TRBJ2-5
size: NA
D: TRBD2

DNA: TGTGCCAGCAGTGATACACAGAGAGCGGGGAAGCAGTACTTC
CDR3: CASSDTQRAGKQYF
V: TRBV6-1
J: TRBJ2-7
size: NA
D: TRBD2

DNA: TGTGCCAGCAGCCCTCACCCCTGGGAGCAGTACTTC
CDR3: CASSPHPWEQYF
V: TRBV7-9
J: TRBJ2-7
size: NA
D: NA

DNA: TGCAGCGTTTTGCGAGGGGGTGTCACCGGGGAGCTGTTTTTT
CDR3: CSVLRGGVTGELFF
V: TRBV29-1
J: TRBJ2-2
size: NA
D: NA

DNA: TGTGCCAGCAGCTTAGATGGATCGGGGACCGTTTCCACAGATACGCAGTATTTT
CDR3: CASSLDGSGTVSTDTQYF
V: TRBV7-9
J: TRBJ2-3
size: NA
D: NA

DNA: TGTGCCAGCAGCCAGGGGGGTGGGACCTGGGGTGAGCAGTTCTTC
CDR3: CASSQGGGTWGEQFF
V: TRBV28
J: TRBJ2-1
size: once
D: NA

DNA: TGTGCCAGCAGTTCCCGGGACAGCCTTTTGGGCATTCAGTACTTC
CDR3: CASSSRDSLLGIQYF
V: TRBV28
J: TRBJ2-4
size: NA
D: TRBD1

DNA: TGTGCCAGCAGCCCAGATACCACCAGAGCGGACATTCAGTACTTC
CDR3: CASSPDTTRADIQYF
V: TRBV7-2
J: TRBJ2-4
size: NA
D: NA

DNA: TGTGCCAGCAGTTCACGAAGGGACCACGGCGGCGAGGAGACCCAGTACTTC
CDR3: CASSSRRDHGGEETQYF
V: TRBV28
J: TRBJ2-5
size: NA
D: NA

DNA: TGTGCCACCGGGGGTAGCGCCGGGTTGCACGAGCAGTACTTC
CDR3: CATGGSAGLHEQYF
V: TRBV2
J: TRBJ2-7
size: NA
D: NA

DNA: TGCAGCGTGGGGGAGGGTGCCAGCGAGCAGTACTTC
CDR3: CSVGEGASEQYF
V: TRBV29-1
J: TRBJ2-7
size: NA
D: TRBD2